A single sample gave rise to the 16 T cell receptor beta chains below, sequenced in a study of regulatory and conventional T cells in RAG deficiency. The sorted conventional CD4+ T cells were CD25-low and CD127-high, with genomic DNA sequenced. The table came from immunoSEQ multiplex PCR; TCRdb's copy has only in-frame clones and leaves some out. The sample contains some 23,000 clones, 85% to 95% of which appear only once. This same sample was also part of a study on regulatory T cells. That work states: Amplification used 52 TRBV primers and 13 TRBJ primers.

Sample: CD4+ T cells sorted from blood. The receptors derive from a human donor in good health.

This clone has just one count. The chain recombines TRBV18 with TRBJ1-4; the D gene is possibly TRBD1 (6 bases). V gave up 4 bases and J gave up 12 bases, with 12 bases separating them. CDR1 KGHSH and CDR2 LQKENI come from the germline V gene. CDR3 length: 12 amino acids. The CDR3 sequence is CASSLRQEELFF. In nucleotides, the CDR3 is TGTGCCAGCTCACTACGACAGGAAGAACTGTTTTTT.

The CDR3 region is CASSLGQGTYEQYF. The CDR3 DNA is TGTGCCAGCAGCTTAGGACAGGGAACCTACGAGCAGTACTTC. The chain links TRBV7-6 to TRBJ2-7; 7 nucleotides match TRBD1. The V gene's germline CDR1 is SGHVS and CDR2 FNYEAQ. The CDR3 spans 14 residues. V shed 1 base, J shed 2 bases, and the junction held 2 bases outside the gene matches. The variable domain in full, with the rest retrieved from reference TRBV7-6 and TRBJ2-7, is GAGVSQSPRYKVTKRGQDVALRCDPISGHVSLYWYRQALGQGPEFLTYFNYEAQQDKSGLPNDRFSAERPEGSISTLTIQRTEQRDSAMYRCASSLGQGTYEQYFGPGTRLTVT.

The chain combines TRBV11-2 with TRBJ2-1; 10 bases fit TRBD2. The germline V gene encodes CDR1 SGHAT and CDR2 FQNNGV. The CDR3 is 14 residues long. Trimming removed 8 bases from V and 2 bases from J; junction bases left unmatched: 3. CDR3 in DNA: TGTGCCAGCTGCCTAGCGGGAGCCTACAATGAGCAGTTCTTC. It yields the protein CASCLAGAYNEQFF.

Here the CDR3 reads CAWTSSGFVETQYF. As DNA, the CDR3 is TGTGCCTGGACGAGTTCAGGTTTTGTTGAGACCCAGTACTTC. The gene calls are TRBV30 and TRBJ2-5; D call uncertain. The CDR3 length is 14 residues. Germline V gene sequence: CDR1 GTSNPN, CDR2 SVGIG (reference sequence). Trimming cost V 4 bases and J 5 bases, with 17 bases left between them.

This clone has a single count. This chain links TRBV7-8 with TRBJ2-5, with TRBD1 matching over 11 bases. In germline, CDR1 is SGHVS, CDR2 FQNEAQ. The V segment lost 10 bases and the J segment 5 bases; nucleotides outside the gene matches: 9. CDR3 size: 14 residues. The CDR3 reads CATIGQGAWETQYF. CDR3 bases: TGTGCCACTATCGGACAGGGGGCATGGGAGACCCAGTACTTC.

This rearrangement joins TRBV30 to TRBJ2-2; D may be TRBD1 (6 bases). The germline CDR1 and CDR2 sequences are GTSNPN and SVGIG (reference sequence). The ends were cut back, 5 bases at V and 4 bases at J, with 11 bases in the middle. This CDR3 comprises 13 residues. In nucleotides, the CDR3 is TGTGCCTGGCGAGGGGGTCCCACCGGGGAGCTGTTTTTT. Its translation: CAWRGGPTGELFF.

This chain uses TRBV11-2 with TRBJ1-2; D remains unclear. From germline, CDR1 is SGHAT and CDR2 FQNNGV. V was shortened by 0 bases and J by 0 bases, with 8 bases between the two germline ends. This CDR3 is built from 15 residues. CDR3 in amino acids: CASSLDYSSNYGYTF. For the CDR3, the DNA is TGTGCCAGCAGCTTAGATTACTCCTCTAACTATGGCTACACCTTC.

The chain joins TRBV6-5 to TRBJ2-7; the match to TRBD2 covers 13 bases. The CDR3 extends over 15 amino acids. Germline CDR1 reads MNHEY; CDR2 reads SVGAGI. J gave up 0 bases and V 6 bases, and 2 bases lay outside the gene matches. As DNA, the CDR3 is TGTGCCAGCAGGACTAGCGGGGGGAACTCCTACGAGCAGTACTTC. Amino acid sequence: CASRTSGGNSYEQYF.

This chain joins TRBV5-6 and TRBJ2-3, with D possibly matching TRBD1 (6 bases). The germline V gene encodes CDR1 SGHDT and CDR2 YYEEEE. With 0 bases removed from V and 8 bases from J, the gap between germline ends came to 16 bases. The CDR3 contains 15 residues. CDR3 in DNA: TGTGCCAGCAGCTTGGTCATAACGATGGGGGCTACGCAGTATTTT. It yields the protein CASSLVITMGATQYF. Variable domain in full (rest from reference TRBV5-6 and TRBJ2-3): DAGVTQSPTHLIKTRGQQVTLRCSPKSGHDTVSWYQQALGQGPQFIFQYYEEEERQRGNFPDRFSGHQFPNYSSELNVNALLLGDSALYLCASSLVITMGATQYFGPGTRLTVL.

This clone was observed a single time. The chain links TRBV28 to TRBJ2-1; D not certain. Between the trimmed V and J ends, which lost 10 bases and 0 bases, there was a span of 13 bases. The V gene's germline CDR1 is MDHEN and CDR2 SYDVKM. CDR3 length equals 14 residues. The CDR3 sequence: CAIEGQSSYNEQFF. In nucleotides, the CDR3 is TGTGCCATCGAAGGGCAGAGCTCCTACAATGAGCAGTTCTTC. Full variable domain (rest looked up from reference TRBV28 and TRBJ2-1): DVKVTQSSRYLVKRTGEKVFLECVQDMDHENMFWYRQDPGLGLRLIYFSYDVKMKEKGDIPEGYSVSREKKERFSLILESASTNQTSMYLCAIEGQSSYNEQFFGPGTRLTVL.

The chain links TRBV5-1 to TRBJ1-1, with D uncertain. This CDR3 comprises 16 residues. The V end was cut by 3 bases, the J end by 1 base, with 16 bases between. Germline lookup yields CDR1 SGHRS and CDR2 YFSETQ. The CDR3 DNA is TGCGCCAGCAGCTGGAATATTTTGGCGGGGAACACTGAAGCTTTCTTT. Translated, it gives CASSWNILAGNTEAFF.

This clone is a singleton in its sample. The CDR3 bases are TGTGCCAGCAGCCAAGATAGCCTAGCGGGAGGGCAGGAGACCCAGTACTTC. Its translation: CASSQDSLAGGQETQYF. The chain combines TRBV4-2 with TRBJ2-5; 12 nucleotides align to TRBD2. This CDR3 has 17 amino acids. Germline V gene lookup returns CDR1 LGHNA and CDR2 YNFKEQ. V lost 0 bases to trimming and J lost 5 bases; unmatched junction nucleotides: 7.

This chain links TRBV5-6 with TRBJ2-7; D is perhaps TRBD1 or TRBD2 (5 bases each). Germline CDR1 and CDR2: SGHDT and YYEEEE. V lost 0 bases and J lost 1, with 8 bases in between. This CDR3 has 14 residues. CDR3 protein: CASSLAGASYEQYF. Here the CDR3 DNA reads TGTGCCAGCAGCTTGGCCGGGGCTTCCTACGAGCAGTACTTC.

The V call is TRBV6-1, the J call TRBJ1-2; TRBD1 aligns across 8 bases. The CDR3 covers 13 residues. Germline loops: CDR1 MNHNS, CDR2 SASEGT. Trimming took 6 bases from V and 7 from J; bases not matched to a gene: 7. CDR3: CASRTGVAVGYTF. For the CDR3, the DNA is TGTGCCAGCAGGACAGGGGTGGCCGTTGGCTACACCTTC.

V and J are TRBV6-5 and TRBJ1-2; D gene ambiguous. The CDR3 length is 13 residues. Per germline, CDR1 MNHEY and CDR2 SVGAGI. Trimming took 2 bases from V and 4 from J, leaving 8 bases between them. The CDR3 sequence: CASSYSEGYGYTF. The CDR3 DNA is TGTGCCAGCAGTTACAGCGAGGGCTATGGCTACACCTTC.

The CDR3 here is CASSPGTGVFGTDTQYF. Here the CDR3 DNA reads TGTGCCAGCAGTCCCGGGACAGGGGTGTTTGGGACAGATACGCAGTATTTT. This chain connects TRBV28 to TRBJ2-3; 10 nucleotides line up with TRBD1. In germline, CDR1 is MDHEN, CDR2 SYDVKM. The CDR3 contains 17 residues. With 5 bases clipped from V and 3 bases from J, the junction kept 11 bases outside the gene matches.